The rows below give T cell receptor beta chains drawn from one sample of a study of shared clonotypes between healthy human individuals. Method: immunoSEQ multiplex PCR; TCRdb's copy keeps in-frame clones and lacks some. The repertoire has 600,000 to 700,000 clones, about 80% of them found once; the top ten carry around 1.8%. The material sequenced was memory CD4+ T cells sorted from blood. The receptors come from a young woman in good health. The CDR3 runs from the conserved cysteine through the conserved F or W. D genes are given only for firm matches. Where a row states a size, it is once, few, many or the class of an expanded clone; other rows omit it.

TRBV7-6	.	TRBJ2-1	TRBD2	TGTGCCAGCAGCTTAGCTTCCTCCGGACTAGCCAATGAGCAGTTCTTC	CASSLASSGLANEQFF
TRBV28	few	TRBJ2-5	TRBD1	TGTGCCAGCAGCCACTCTTCCTCGTCAGACAGGGAACAAGAGACCCAGTACTTC	CASSHSSSSDREQETQYF
TRBV11-3	.	TRBJ2-7	TRBD2	TGTGCCAGCAGCCCGGGACTAGCGGGCCCGGAGGGGGCCTACGAGCAGTACTTC	CASSPGLAGPEGAYEQYF
TRBV30	.	TRBJ2-1	.	TGTGCCTGGGCCGTACAATGGAACGGCTACAATGAGCAGTTCTTC	CAWAVQWNGYNEQFF
TRBV2	.	TRBJ2-2	TRBD2	TGTGCCAGCAGTTCTGGGAGCGGGAGGGCCGTCGGGGAGCTGTTTTTT	CASSSGSGRAVGELFF
TRBV7-2	few	TRBJ1-5	.	TGTGCCAGCTCTGCGTCATTCAATCAGCCCCAGCATTTT	CASSASFNQPQHF
TRBV28	.	TRBJ1-5	.	TGTGCCAGCAGTGGGGCAGGGATCCGCAATCAGCCCCAGCATTTT	CASSGAGIRNQPQHF
TRBV11-2	.	TRBJ2-7	.	TGTGCCAGCAGCCCAAATTGGGACTACGAGCAGTACTTC	CASSPNWDYEQYF
TRBV29-1	once	TRBJ2-5	TRBD2	TGCGGAGGACTAGCGGGAGGCTCCGAGACCCAGTACTTC	CGGLAGGSETQYF
TRBV7-2	.	TRBJ2-7	.	TGTGCCAGCAGCTTACTAGCCGCCCACGAGCAGTACTTC	CASSLLAAHEQYF
TRBV5-1	.	TRBJ1-2	.	TGCGCCAGCAGCTTGGAGTTACCCACAGATGGGGGCTACACCTTC	CASSLELPTDGGYTF
TRBV28	.	TRBJ2-5	.	TGTGCCAGCAGCAGTCAGGGGGGTCGCCAAGAGACCCAGTACTTC	CASSSQGGRQETQYF
TRBV28	.	TRBJ1-4	TRBD1	TGTGCCAGCAAGCGGCGGACAGGGGGGAAGGAGGGCGAAAAACTGTTTTTT	CASKRRTGGKEGEKLFF
TRBV7-9	.	TRBJ2-2	TRBD1	TGTGCCAGCAGCCCAGGGGACAGTCAGGACACCGGGGAGCTGTTTTTT	CASSPGDSQDTGELFF
TRBV6-6	.	TRBJ1-1	TRBD1	TGTGCCAGCAGTCGGACAGGGGTTACGAACACTGAAGCTTTCTTT	CASSRTGVTNTEAFF
TRBV28	.	TRBJ2-5	TRBD1	TGTGCCAGCAGTTTGAAGGGGGCCCCCTACCAAGAGACCCAGTACTTC	CASSLKGAPYQETQYF
TRBV6-1	.	TRBJ1-2	.	TGTGCCAGCAGTGAACTAGACTATGGCTACACCTTC	CASSELDYGYTF